This T cell receptor (beta chain) was sequenced in a study of T cell repertoires in cytomegalovirus infection (dated by TCRdb to between 2017 and 2020). Describing the broader study: Recently identified HLA-C-restricted CMV epitopes, whose presentation resists viral immunomodulation, were targeted by peptide stimulations together with well-studied HLA-B-restricted epitopes. The HLA type of each donor mattered for the analysis, because public TCR beta signatures pointed to carriage of CMV infection along with the matching HLA type.

CDR1 and CDR2 were assigned from the germline V gene as SGHVS and FNYEAQ. Trimming costs V 4 bases and J 4 bases, and their ends lie 14 bases apart. The CDR3, cysteine through phenylalanine, is 16 amino acids long. The read is trimmed to its CDR3 DNA, 48 bases read in frame from base 1. Notes on this clonotype: Which antigen it targets is not known. Nothing much larger sits one base from this clone, and base qualities are not available.

The paper's findings and limits, for the study overall: Cumulative frequency of public TCR beta family members discriminated carriers of CMV infection plus the relevant HLA type in this cohort and an independent roughly 320-donor cohort. In the ex vivo response, HLA-C-restricted CMV-specific TCR beta clonotypes were dominant, and in two of eight donors the single most frequent clonotype came from this HLA-C-restricted group.

Taken with the paper, the label for treatment or condition translates to: in vitro stimulation with specific CMV peptide epitopes to enrich CMV-specific T cells. Sequencing took place on an Illumina HiSeq 1500. TCRdb ran its own pipeline on the public reads, namely fastp trimming at Q25 and MiXCR clone calling, and kept in-frame beta chains. Rows with one shared CDR3 protein collapse into an entry with the most common genes and DNA. The sample table shows some 920,000 distinct CDR3 sequences, and around 30% are seen once. About 14% of the sample belongs to the ten largest clones. This sequence uses TRBV7-6 and TRBJ1-6; matching of 5 bases hints at TRBD1 as the D gene. This TCR derives from a human donor in good health (CMV status not recorded). Some clones in this sample may be carry-over from other donors' samples. The sample here was cultured CD8+ T cells from PBMCs, taken from culture after CMV antigen stimulation. The CDR3 protein: CASSSPSKGYNSPLHF. The DNA reads as follows: TGTGCCAGCAGCTCACCCTCAAAGGGGTATAATTCACCCCTCCACTTT.